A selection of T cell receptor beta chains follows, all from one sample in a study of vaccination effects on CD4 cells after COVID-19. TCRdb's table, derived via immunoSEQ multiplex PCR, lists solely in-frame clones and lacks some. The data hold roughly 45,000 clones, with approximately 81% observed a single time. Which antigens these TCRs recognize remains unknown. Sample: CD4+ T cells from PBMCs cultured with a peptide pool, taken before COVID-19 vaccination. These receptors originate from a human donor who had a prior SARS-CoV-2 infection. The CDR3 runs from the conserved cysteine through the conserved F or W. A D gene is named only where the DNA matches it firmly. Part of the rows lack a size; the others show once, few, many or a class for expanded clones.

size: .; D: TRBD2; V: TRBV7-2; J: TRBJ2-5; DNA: TGTGCCAGCAGCTTAGCGTTAGCGGGGGAAGAGACCCAGTACTTC; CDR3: CASSLALAGEETQYF
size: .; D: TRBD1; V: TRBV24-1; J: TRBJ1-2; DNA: TGTGCCACCAGTGATTCGCGCAGGGGGAGCAACTATGGCTACACCTTC; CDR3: CATSDSRRGSNYGYTF
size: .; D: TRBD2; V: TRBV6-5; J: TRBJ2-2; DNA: TGTGCCAGCAAGCTAGCGGGCGACACCGGGGAGCTGTTTTTT; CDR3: CASKLAGDTGELFF
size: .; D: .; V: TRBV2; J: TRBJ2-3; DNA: TGTGCCAGCTGTGCGGAGGCCCCAGATACGCAGTATTTT; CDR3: CASCAEAPDTQYF
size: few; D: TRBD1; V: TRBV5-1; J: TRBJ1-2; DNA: TGCGCCAGCAGCTTGGCCGGGACAGGGAACTATGGCTACACCTTC; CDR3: CASSLAGTGNYGYTF
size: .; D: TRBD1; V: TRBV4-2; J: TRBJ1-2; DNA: TGTGCCAGCAGCCAACACTCACAGGGGGCAGGCGGCTACACCTTC; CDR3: CASSQHSQGAGGYTF
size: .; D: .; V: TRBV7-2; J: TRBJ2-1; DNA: TGTGCCAGCAGCTTGGAACAGCATTACAATGAGCAGTTCTTC; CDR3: CASSLEQHYNEQFF
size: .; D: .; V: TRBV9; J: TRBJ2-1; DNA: TGTGCCAGCAGCGGCTCCGGGGCCTACAATGAGCAGTTCTTC; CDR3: CASSGSGAYNEQFF
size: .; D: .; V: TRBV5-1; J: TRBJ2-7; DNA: TGCGCCAGCAGCTTGGCTGGCGTCTACGAGCAGTACTTC; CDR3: CASSLAGVYEQYF
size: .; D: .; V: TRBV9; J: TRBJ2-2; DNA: TGTGCCAGCAGCGTCGAGGGGACGACCGGGGAGCTGTTTTTT; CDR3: CASSVEGTTGELFF
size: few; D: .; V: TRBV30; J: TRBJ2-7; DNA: TGTGCCTGGCTCCAGGGTTACGAGCAGTACTTC; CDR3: CAWLQGYEQYF
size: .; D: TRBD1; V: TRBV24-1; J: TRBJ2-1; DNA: TGTGCCACCAGTGTCGCCGGGACAGGGGGCTACAATGAGCAGTTCTTC; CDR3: CATSVAGTGGYNEQFF
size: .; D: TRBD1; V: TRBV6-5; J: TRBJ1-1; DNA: TGTGCCAGCAGTTTGGGACAGGGGAACACTGAAGCTTTCTTT; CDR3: CASSLGQGNTEAFF
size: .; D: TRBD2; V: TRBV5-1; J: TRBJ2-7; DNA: TGCGCCAGCAGCCGGGTGGGGGGGATCTCCTACGAGCAGTACTTC; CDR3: CASSRVGGISYEQYF
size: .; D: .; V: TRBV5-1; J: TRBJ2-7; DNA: TGCGCCAGCAGCTTGTTTTCAGGCCTTTCCTACGAGCAGTACTTC; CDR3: CASSLFSGLSYEQYF
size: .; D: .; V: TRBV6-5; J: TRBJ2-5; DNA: TGTGCCACCAGGGGGGCGGGGGGCCCTGCCCAGTACTTC; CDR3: CATRGAGGPAQYF
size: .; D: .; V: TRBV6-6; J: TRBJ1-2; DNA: TGTGCCAGCAGTTACGGGCAGCTCTATGGCTACACCTTC; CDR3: CASSYGQLYGYTF
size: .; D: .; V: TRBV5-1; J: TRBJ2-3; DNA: TGCGCCAGCAGCTTGACGCTAGCATCAGATACGCAGTATTTT; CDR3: CASSLTLASDTQYF
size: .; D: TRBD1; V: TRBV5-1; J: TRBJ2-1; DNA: TGCGCCAGCAGCTCCCTTCCGGGACAGGGGTCCTACAATGAGCAGTTCTTC; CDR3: CASSSLPGQGSYNEQFF
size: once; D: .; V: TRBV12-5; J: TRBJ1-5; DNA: TGTGCTAGTGGTTTGACCACTAAGGAAATTCAGCCCCAGCATTTT; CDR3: CASGLTTKEIQPQHF
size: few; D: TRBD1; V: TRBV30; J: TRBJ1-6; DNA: TGTGCCTGGGGACAGGGGTTATCACCCCTCCACTTT; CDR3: CAWGQGLSPLHF
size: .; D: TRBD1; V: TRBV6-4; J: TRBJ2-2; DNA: TGTGCCAGCAGTCGAACTTGGACAGGGGACACCGGGGAGCTGTTTTTT; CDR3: CASSRTWTGDTGELFF
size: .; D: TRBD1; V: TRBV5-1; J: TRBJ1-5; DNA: TGCGCCAGCAGCTTACAGGGGGGAAATCAGCCCCAGCATTTT; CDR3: CASSLQGGNQPQHF